This T cell receptor (beta chain) was documented in a study of blood T cell repertoires in COVID-19. The germline V gene encodes CDR1 LGHDT and CDR2 YNNKEL (reference sequence). CDR3 length: 16 residues. Trimming took 4 bases from V and 3 from J, leaving 16 bases between them. Authors' methods: Nucleated cell counts were estimated from reference gene primer amplification. The protocol was immunoSEQ multiplex PCR, while the TCRdb copy is restricted to in-frame clones and leaves out a portion. The V and J calls and clone size come from that table; D and trimming were worked out from the DNA. The sample carries 250,000 or so clones, approximately 84% recorded once.

The sample taken for sequencing was peripheral blood. The chain recombines TRBV3-1 (or the pseudogene TRBV3-2) with TRBJ1-5; D perhaps matches TRBD1 (6 bases). The TCR comes from a man over 45 with acute or convalescent COVID-19. As DNA, the CDR3 is TGTGCCAGCAGCCCGACCACGGGACACTTCAATCAGCCCCAGCATTTT. It yields the protein CASSPTTGHFNQPQHF.